The TCR beta chain under discussion was sequenced for a study of molecular identifiers for immune sequencing clone quantification. Whole-study context: RNA from 20,000 or 100,000 naive CD8 cells was split five ways in replicates, with four sequenced. Study-wide results and caveats: Barcode sharing among identical TCR molecules could make large clones appear smaller.

Via MiXCR, TCRdb re-called the PCR reads, giving one row per CDR3 protein. The sample lists around 320,000 distinct CDR3 sequences; over 20% were seen once. This CDR3 region has 15 residues. The germline V and J ends were trimmed by 0 bases and 4 bases, with 12 bases remaining between them. Per the germline V gene, CDR1 is LGHNA and CDR2 is YNFKEQ. A few counts support this clonotype. Its specificity is unknown. Sorted cell numbers of roughly 17,000 to 1,100,000, with 10%, 30% or 50% RNA, served as input for naive CD8 libraries. Naive CD8 T cells were picked out by sorting for CD8+CD4-CCR7+CD45RA+. The receptor was isolated from a human donor in good health. Some libraries in this study had Jurkat cell RNA spiked in. This chain joins TRBV4-2 and TRBJ1-2, with D hard to call. The sequenced sample was naive CD8+ T cells from blood, with Jurkat cell RNA spiked in. Subset defined: FACS-sorted CD8+CD4-CCR7+CD45RA+ naive T cells. As DNA, the CDR3 is TGTGCCAGCAGCCAAGATCGGCACACATCCTATGGCTACACCTTC. It yields the protein CASSQDRHTSYGYTF.